Below are 19 T cell receptor beta chains sequenced from a single sample in a study of blood T cell repertoires in COVID-19. Assay: immunoSEQ multiplex PCR; the TCRdb copy retains only in-frame clones and omits some. Here the sample spans approximately 180,000 clones, about 88% being singletons. The sequenced sample was PBMCs or T cells enriched from blood (not recorded which). Receptors originate from a woman between 40 and 50 years old with acute COVID-19.

CDR3: CASSFPGNEQFF. The CDR3 DNA reads TGCGCCAGCAGCTTCCCCGGCAATGAGCAGTTCTTC. This chain links TRBV5-1 with TRBJ2-1; D gene uncertain. V lost 2 bases and J 6 bases, leaving 6 bases between the germline ends. This CDR3 has 12 residues. Germline CDR1 is SGHRS and CDR2 is YFSETQ.

J is TRBJ1-4 and V is TRBV7-8; 10 positions agree with TRBD1. The length of the CDR3 is 21 residues. Per germline, CDR1 SGHVS and CDR2 FQNEAQ. V lost 2 bases and J lost 4; bases outside the gene matches: 19. CDR3 bases: TGTGCCAGCAGCTTATTGGTTTCGGGGGACAGGGGTTTGGCCTTTAATGAAAAACTGTTTTTT. Translated, it gives CASSLLVSGDRGLAFNEKLFF.

The V and J genes are TRBV7-9 and TRBJ1-4, with TRBD1 identical over 7 bases. V dropped 6 bases and J dropped 5; count of bases not matched to a gene: 9. Germline V gene lookup returns CDR1 SEHNR and CDR2 FQNEAQ (reference sequence). The CDR3 has 15 amino acids. In DNA form, the CDR3 reads TGTGCCAGCAGAAACACGGGACAGCGGAATGAAAAACTGTTTTTT. Residues: CASRNTGQRNEKLFF.

Points on this clone: The sample has other DNA sequences that encode this CDR3 too. The J gene is TRBJ1-4, the V gene TRBV28, with D perhaps matching TRBD1 (5 bases). From germline, CDR1 is MDHEN and CDR2 SYDVKM. This CDR3 has 16 residues. Trimming removed 4 bases from V and 0 bases from J, with 12 bases in between. The CDR3 DNA reads TGTGCCAGCAGTTCACTGCAGGGTGCAACTAATGAAAAACTGTTTTTT. Its protein product is CASSSLQGATNEKLFF.

This rearrangement joins TRBV29-1 to TRBJ1-2; 8 bases line up with TRBD1. Germline loops: CDR1 SQVTM, CDR2 ANQGSEA. The junction had 3 bases not matched to a gene; V was cut back by 1 base and J by 5 bases. This CDR3 is 13 amino acids long. In nucleotides, the CDR3 is TGCAGCGTTGAAGCAGGGGGCCCTTATGGCTACACCTTC. The encoded protein is CSVEAGGPYGYTF. Supplemented by reference TRBV29-1 and TRBJ1-2, the full variable domain reads SAVISQKPSRDICQRGTSLTIQCQVDSQVTMMFWYRQQPGQSLTLIATANQGSEATYESGFVIDKFPISRPNLTFSTLTVSNMSPEDSSIYLCSVEAGGPYGYTFGSGTRLTVV.

This clone was seen a single time. The chain combines TRBV4-2 with TRBJ2-3, with TRBD2 matching over 10 bases. The CDR3 consists of 16 residues. The germline CDR1 and CDR2 sequences are LGHNA and YNFKEQ. V gave up 2 bases and J gave up 3 bases; unmatched junction bases: 5. CDR3 DNA: TGTGCCAGCAGCCAACCTAGCGGGAGTTTAACAGATACGCAGTATTTT. Its protein product is CASSQPSGSLTDTQYF.

This clone appeared a single time. The rearrangement links TRBV15 to TRBJ1-2, with TRBD1 as a possible D gene (5 bases). V dropped 5 bases and J dropped 7 bases, with 11 bases sitting between them. CDR3 size: 12 residues. Germline CDR1 reads LNHNV; CDR2 reads YYDKDF (reference sequence). CDR3 loop: CATSRGGIGYTF. In DNA form, the CDR3 reads TGTGCCACCAGCCGGGGGGGGATTGGCTACACCTTC.

The CDR3 is CASSPQIEAEAFF. The CDR3 region has the DNA TGTGCCAGCAGCCCCCAGATCGAGGCTGAAGCTTTCTTT. The chain uses TRBV3-1 (or the pseudogene TRBV3-2) and TRBJ1-1; no firm D call. The V end was cut by 4 bases, the J end by 6 bases, with 12 bases between. The CDR3 spans 13 residues. Germline V gene data show CDR1 as LGHDT and CDR2 as YNNKEL (reference sequence).

The rearrangement links TRBV12-3 or TRBV12-4 to TRBJ2-1; TRBD2 matches 10 bases. Germline trimming cut 5 bases from V and 15 bases from J; bases unmatched to any gene: 7. This CDR3 has 12 residues. CDR3 in DNA: TGTGCCAGCAGTACCCAGCGGGAGGGGCCGTTCTTC. This encodes CASSTQREGPFF.

This rearrangement joins TRBV2 to TRBJ2-1; 13 bases are shared with TRBD2. V dropped 6 bases and J dropped 7; count of bases not matched to a gene: 3. The CDR3 spans 14 residues. CDR1 is SNHLY, CDR2 FYNNEI, per germline. CDR3 coding DNA: TGTGCCAGCAGCGGGACTAGCGGGGTAAATGAGCAGTTCTTC. Encoded protein: CASSGTSGVNEQFF.

The chain recombines TRBV2 with TRBJ1-4; D possibly corresponds to TRBD1 (5 bases). The V and J ends lost 2 bases and 8 bases respectively, with 15 bases between them. Germline V gene sequence: CDR1 SNHLY, CDR2 FYNNEI. This CDR3 region has 15 residues. CDR3: CASSEYRGSGEKLFF. DNA for the CDR3: TGTGCCAGCAGTGAATACCGGGGGTCAGGCGAAAAACTGTTTTTT.

The chain combines TRBV9 with TRBJ2-3; D may be TRBD2 (6 bases). Germline CDR1 reads SGDLS; CDR2 reads YYNGEE. The CDR3 length is 15 residues. Trimming took off 2 bases at V and 6 bases at J, with 16 bases between the two ends. CDR3 region: CASSVIPSGGDTQYF. CDR3 nucleotide sequence: TGTGCCAGCAGCGTCATACCAAGTGGGGGGGATACGCAGTATTTT. Using reference TRBV9 and TRBJ2-3 for the parts outside the CDR3, the full variable domain is DSGVTQTPKHLITATGQRVTLRCSPRSGDLSVYWYQQSLDQGLQFLIQYYNGEERAKGNILERFSAQQFPDLHSELNLSSLELGDSALYFCASSVIPSGGDTQYFGPGTRLTVL.

V is TRBV7-9 and J is TRBJ1-6; TRBD1 matches at 7 bases. Trimming at V came to 4 bases and at J to 7 bases, leaving 4 bases not matched to a gene. The CDR3 runs to 14 residues. The V gene's germline CDR1 is SEHNR and CDR2 FQNEAQ (reference sequence). CDR3 sequence reads: CASSSGTENSPLHF. As DNA, the CDR3 is TGTGCCAGCAGCTCCGGGACAGAGAATTCACCCCTCCACTTT.

This clone showed up just once. The J gene is TRBJ1-5, the V gene TRBV19; 8 bases agree with TRBD1. Germline values: CDR1 LNHDA, CDR2 SQIVND (reference sequence). The length of the CDR3 is 15 residues. J lost 2 bases, V lost 4 bases, and 4 bases had no gene match. The CDR3 DNA reads as TGTGCCAGTAGTAGCGGACAGGGCGGCAATCAGCCCCAGCATTTT. Protein: CASSSGQGGNQPQHF.

The chain uses TRBV6-4 and TRBJ2-2; D call uncertain. The CDR3 spans 13 residues. Germline V CDR1 and CDR2: MRHNA, SNTAGT. V was clipped by 0 bases and J by 6 bases, with 5 bases between them. The CDR3 reads CASSDSAPGELFF. CDR3 coding DNA: TGTGCCAGCAGTGACTCGGCTCCCGGGGAGCTGTTTTTT.

The chain employs TRBV2 and TRBJ1-2; D is perhaps TRBD1 (5 bases). Trimming took 4 bases from V and 4 from J, leaving 13 bases between them. Germline V CDR1 and CDR2: SNHLY, FYNNEI. The CDR3 runs 14 residues. CDR3 protein: CASSVLRGGYGYTF. The CDR3 DNA reads as TGTGCCAGCAGTGTACTAAGGGGCGGCTATGGCTACACCTTC.

This clone was recorded once. CDR3 nucleotide sequence: TGTGCCAGCAGTACAGGGGCGATCTACGAGCAGTACTTC. This translates into CASSTGAIYEQYF. The rearrangement links TRBV2 to TRBJ2-7, with 7 bases aligning to TRBD1. The CDR3 sequence is 13 residues long. CDR1 and CDR2 (germline): SNHLY, FYNNEI. J lost 3 bases, V lost 5 bases, and 4 bases had no gene match.

The chain combines TRBV25-1 with TRBJ2-2; 7 bases fit TRBD2. This CDR3 is built from 16 residues. V was pared by 8 bases and J by 4 bases, with 13 bases of the junction left unmatched. Per germline, CDR1 MGHDK and CDR2 SYGVNS. CDR3: CASLDGGGGGTGELFF. DNA of the CDR3: TGTGCCAGCCTTGATGGCGGGGGAGGTGGCACCGGGGAGCTGTTTTTT. The variable domain in full, completed from reference TRBV25-1 and TRBJ2-2, reads EADIYQTPRYLVIGTGKKITLECSQTMGHDKMYWYQQDPGMELHLIHYSYGVNSTEKGDLSSESTVSRIRTEHFPLTLESARPSHTSQYLCASLDGGGGGTGELFFGEGSRLTVL.

The chain combines TRBV7-9 with TRBJ2-1, with a weak D call TRBD2 (5 bases). The CDR3 runs to 16 residues. Germline CDR1 reads SEHNR; CDR2 reads FQNEAQ (reference sequence). V was pared by 5 bases and J by 4 bases, with 18 bases between. The CDR3 region is CASSRPVGSRYNEQFF. In DNA form, the CDR3 reads TGTGCCAGCAGCCGTCCCGTAGGGAGCCGATACAATGAGCAGTTCTTC.